What follows are 24 T cell receptor beta chains derived from one specimen sequenced in a study of T cell repertoires in cytomegalovirus infection. These receptors are not linked to any known antigen. TCRdb called the reads again in MiXCR, with one record for every CDR3 protein. The table lists some 800,000 distinct CDR3 sequences, 29% of them singletons, with around 13% in the top ten. Sequencing was performed on cultured CD8+ T cells from PBMCs, taken from culture after CMV antigen stimulation. These receptors originate from a human donor in good health (CMV status not recorded). Some clones in this sample may be carry-over from other donors' samples.

The J gene is TRBJ1-2, the V gene TRBV19, with a tentative D call TRBD1 (6 bases). CDR1 and CDR2 from the germline V gene are LNHDA and SQIVND (reference sequence). This CDR3 is 13 amino acids long. Trimming removed 7 bases at V and 8 bases at J, with 17 bases between. The CDR3 sequence is CASIGGGPWGYTF. The CDR3, as DNA: TGTGCCAGTATAGGGGGAGGCCCCTGGGGCTACACCTTC.

The sample holds a few counts of this clonotype. The CDR3 DNA sequence: TGCGCCAGCAGCTTCTACCGAGCCACTGAAGCTTTCTTT. It translates to CASSFYRATEAFF. The chain is built from TRBV5-1 and TRBJ1-1; D gene uncertain. This CDR3 contains 13 residues. The germline V gene has CDR1 SGHRS and CDR2 YFSETQ. V gave up 2 bases and J gave up 4 bases, with 9 bases separating them.

This chain links TRBV11-2 with TRBJ1-1; tentative D call: TRBD1 (5 bases). The V and J ends lost 3 bases and 0 bases respectively, with 14 bases between them. Looked up from germline, CDR1 is SGHAT and CDR2 is FQNNGV. The CDR3 is 16 residues long. The CDR3 spells CASSFRQPYMNTEAFF. CDR3 DNA: TGTGCCAGCAGCTTCAGACAGCCTTACATGAACACTGAAGCTTTCTTT.

The sample holds a few counts of this clonotype. This sequence joins TRBV5-5 and TRBJ1-2, with 10 bases aligning to TRBD1. The V and J ends lost 4 bases and 1 base, in that order; junction bases with no gene match: 4. The CDR3 covers 15 residues. CDR1 SGHKS and CDR2 YYEKEE come from the germline V gene (reference sequence). CDR3 amino acids: CASSIRDRGNYGYTF. Written as DNA, the CDR3 is TGTGCCAGCAGCATCCGGGACAGGGGTAACTATGGCTACACCTTC.

The genes are TRBV6-8 and TRBJ1-2; TRBD1 might be the D (6 bases). This CDR3 has 13 residues. With 2 bases removed from V and 6 bases from J, the gap between germline ends came to 10 bases. Germline loops: CDR1 MNHGY, CDR2 SAAAGT. The CDR3 DNA reads as TGTGCCAGCAGTTACGGACAGAACCATGGCTACACCTTC. Residues: CASSYGQNHGYTF.

In this sample, this clonotype turned up a few times. V and J are TRBV5-8 and TRBJ2-5; tentatively, D is TRBD1 (6 bases). The V gene's germline CDR1 is SGHTS and CDR2 YDEGEE. Deletions cut 2 bases from V and 1 base from J, with 15 bases between. CDR3 size: 16 residues. The CDR3 protein is CASSFGQTAFQETQYF. CDR3 in DNA: TGTGCCAGCAGCTTTGGACAGACTGCCTTCCAAGAGACCCAGTACTTC. The complete variable domain, with remaining parts taken from reference TRBV5-8 and TRBJ2-5, reads EAGVTQSPTHLIKTRGQQATLRCSPISGHTSVYWYQQALGLGLQFLLWYDEGEERNRGNFPPRFSGRQFPNYSSELNVNALELEDSALYLCASSFGQTAFQETQYFGPGTRLLVL.

The chain recombines TRBV4-1 with TRBJ1-4; D uncertain. CDR3 length equals 15 residues. Germline CDR1 reads MGHRA; CDR2 reads YSYEKL. The ends were cut back, 1 base at V and 5 bases at J, with 11 bases in the middle. The CDR3 reads CASSQAPMLNEKLFF. CDR3 nucleotide sequence: TGCGCCAGCAGCCAAGCCCCGATGCTGAATGAAAAACTGTTTTTT.

The chain has TRBV7-8 and TRBJ2-6; 9 bases map to TRBD1. V trimming: 5 bases; J trimming: 2 bases; junction bases outside the gene matches: 7. The CDR3 extends over 17 amino acids. Germline V gene lookup returns CDR1 SGHVS and CDR2 FQNEAQ. CDR3 residues: CASSEWDRVAGANVLTF. The CDR3 DNA is TGTGCCAGCAGCGAATGGGACAGGGTTGCTGGGGCCAACGTCCTGACTTTC. Complete variable domain (other parts from reference TRBV7-8 and TRBJ2-6): GAGVSQSPRYKVAKRGQDVALRCDPISGHVSLFWYQQALGQGPEFLTYFQNEAQLDKSGLPSDRFFAERPEGSVSTLKIQRTQQEDSAVYLCASSEWDRVAGANVLTFGAGSRLTVL.

In the case of this clonotype: A junction end diverges from the germline sequence, so it may reflect a read error. This rearrangement joins TRBV7-7 to TRBJ2-2, with TRBD1 matching 9 bases. The CDR3 loop spans 15 amino acids. Germline loops: CDR1 SSHAT, CDR2 FNYEAQ (reference sequence). The CDR3 DNA sequence: TGTGCTAGCAGCGGGACAGGGAGCGGAGCCGGGGAGCTGTTTTTT. Protein sequence: CASSGTGSGAGELFF.

A few counts support this clonotype. The chain links TRBV27 to TRBJ2-3; D uncertain. Between the trimmed V and J ends, which lost 5 bases and 0 bases, there was a span of 9 bases. CDR3 length: 14 residues. CDR1 is MNHEY, CDR2 SMNVEV, per germline (reference sequence). The DNA for the CDR3 is TGTGCCAGCAGTCACCCGAGTAGCACAGATACGCAGTATTTT. As protein: CASSHPSSTDTQYF.

There are many counts of this clonotype. This rearrangement joins TRBV7-8 to TRBJ2-1, with a weak D call TRBD2 (7 bases). The V and J ends lost 5 bases and 1 base respectively, with 15 bases between them. CDR1 is SGHVS and CDR2 is FQNEAQ in the germline V gene. There are 16 residues in the CDR3. CDR3 nucleotide sequence: TGTGCCAGCAGCCCAGGAGGGGGGGGATCCTACAATGAGCAGTTCTTC. As protein: CASSPGGGGSYNEQFF.

This clonotype was observed a handful of times. The J gene is TRBJ2-7, the V gene TRBV7-9; D is perhaps TRBD1 (5 bases). Germline CDR1 and CDR2: SEHNR and FQNEAQ (reference sequence). Trimming took off 6 bases at V and 5 bases at J, with 11 bases between the two ends. This CDR3 is built from 12 residues. CDR3 nucleotide sequence: TGTGCCAGCAGTCCTGACAGCAACGAGCAGTACTTC. It translates to CASSPDSNEQYF.

This clonotype was found a few times. The chain links TRBV7-3 to TRBJ2-2; D gene ambiguous. The CDR3 contains 15 residues. Germline CDR1 is SGHTA and CDR2 is FQGTGA. Trimming took 5 bases from V and 6 from J, leaving 16 bases between them. The CDR3 loop is CASSARTGPPGELFF. CDR3 bases: TGTGCCAGCAGCGCTCGGACCGGACCCCCCGGGGAGCTGTTTTTT.

This clonotype was counted at least ten times. The chain uses TRBV12-3 or TRBV12-4 and TRBJ2-7; 11 nucleotides match TRBD1. V gave up 6 bases and J gave up 3 bases; unmatched junction bases: 4. This CDR3 is 14 amino acids long. This CDR3 reads CASSFGTGGYEQYF. The CDR3 nucleotides are TGTGCCAGCAGCTTCGGGACAGGGGGCTACGAGCAGTACTTC.

This sequence joins TRBV11-2 and TRBJ2-3, with no clear D. This CDR3 spans 14 amino acids. The germline V gene encodes CDR1 SGHAT and CDR2 FQNNGV. V was shortened by 5 bases and J by 6 bases, with 15 bases between the two germline ends. The CDR3 sequence: CASSLERVPDTQYF. CDR3 DNA sequence: TGTGCCAGCAGCCTGGAAAGGGTACCGGATACGCAGTATTTT.

The V and J genes are TRBV12-3 or TRBV12-4 and TRBJ1-2; maybe TRBD1 (6 bases). The CDR3 is 15 amino acids. Trimming removed 3 bases from V and 6 bases from J, with 17 bases in between. The CDR3 sequence is CASSLGGPPMHGYTF. In nucleotides, the CDR3 is TGTGCCAGCAGTTTGGGGGGGCCGCCGATGCATGGCTACACCTTC.

Comments on this clonotype: A read error may account for a junction end that differs from germline. The chain couples TRBV12-3 or TRBV12-4 to TRBJ2-2; tentatively, D is TRBD2 (7 bases). CDR3 size: 15 residues. The CDR3 region is CASSFGGRGTGEPFF. In nucleotides, the CDR3 is TGTGCCAGCAGTTTCGGGGGGCGCGGCACCGGGGAGCCGTTTTTT.

This clonotype occurred a few times. This rearrangement joins TRBV10-3 to TRBJ2-1, with 10 bases identical to TRBD1. Germline V CDR1 and CDR2: ENHRY, SYGVKD. With 6 bases clipped from V and 3 bases from J, the junction kept 11 bases outside the gene matches. The CDR3 has 17 amino acids. The CDR3 spells CAISLTATGGNYNEQFF. The CDR3 DNA is TGTGCCATCAGCCTCACCGCGACAGGGGGCAACTACAATGAGCAGTTCTTC.

This clonotype has just a few counts. The chain has TRBV23-1 and TRBJ1-5; D gene uncertain. TRBV23-1 is an open reading frame whose function is uncertain. V was trimmed by 4 bases and J by 3 bases, leaving 7 bases between them. This CDR3 is 13 amino acids long. The CDR3 is CASSRKVNQPQHF. The CDR3 bases are TGCGCCAGCAGTCGGAAGGTCAATCAGCCCCAGCATTTT.

This clonotype occurred a few times. The chain recombines TRBV27 with TRBJ2-7; 8 bases map to TRBD1. This CDR3 has 15 amino acids. Germline values: CDR1 MNHEY, CDR2 SMNVEV (reference sequence). The J segment lost 2 bases and the V segment lost 2 bases, leaving 5 bases of the junction unmatched. CDR3 sequence: CASSLGTGWAYEQYF. The CDR3 DNA follows: TGTGCCAGCAGTTTAGGGACAGGTTGGGCCTACGAGCAGTACTTC.

This clonotype was counted only a few times. The chain employs TRBV19 and TRBJ1-1; no reliable D call. Germline CDR1 is LNHDA and CDR2 is SQIVND (reference sequence). This CDR3 has 12 residues. Trimming cost V 3 bases and J 6 bases, with 8 bases left between them. CDR3 bases: TGTGCCAGTAGTATGCACGGCCCTGAAGCTTTCTTT. This sequence encodes CASSMHGPEAFF.

This rearrangement joins TRBV7-8 to TRBJ2-1; 7 nucleotides match TRBD2. Germline loops: CDR1 SGHVS, CDR2 FQNEAQ. This CDR3 is built from 15 residues. With V trimmed by 3 bases and J by 6 bases, 8 bases remained unmatched. CDR3 DNA sequence: TGTGCCAGCAGCTTTGGGAGGGGTCCGATCAATGAGCAGTTCTTC. Protein product: CASSFGRGPINEQFF.

This clonotype was seen repeatedly, ten times or more. V is TRBV7-9 and J is TRBJ2-1; 7 bases map to TRBD2. The V segment lost 4 bases and the J segment 12 bases; nucleotides outside the gene matches: 3. The CDR3 is 11 amino acids. CDR1 SEHNR and CDR2 FQNEAQ come from the germline V gene (reference sequence). CDR3 amino acids: CASSSGGGQFF. The CDR3 nucleotides are TGTGCCAGCAGCTCAGGCGGGGGGCAGTTCTTC.

The J gene is TRBJ2-5, the V gene TRBV4-1; TRBD1 aligns across 7 bases. Germline assignment: CDR1 MGHRA and CDR2 YSYEKL. The V segment lost 3 bases and the J segment 3 bases; nucleotides outside the gene matches: 4. The CDR3 spans 14 residues. The CDR3: CASSQADREETQYF. CDR3 coding DNA: TGCGCCAGCAGCCAGGCCGACAGGGAAGAGACCCAGTACTTC.